Presented here are 8 T cell receptor beta chains from one specimen sequenced in a study of T cells in Graves' hyperthyroidism and ophthalmopathy. TCR beta CDR3 regions were amplified from RNA transcripts. When the TCR CDR3 underwent first-round RT-PCR, the HTBI primer set was used. A single record per CDR3 protein comes from TCRdb applying MiXCR to the multiplex PCR reads. The sample lists 610,000 or so distinct CDR3 sequences, around 42% seen once, with about 8% in the top ten. The material sequenced was peripheral blood or thyroid tissue (not recorded which). Receptor source: a woman aged 18-35 years with Graves' hyperthyroidism.

V and J are TRBV20-1 and TRBJ1-3; D not resolved. V was shortened by 1 base and J by 3 bases, with 7 bases between the two germline ends. The CDR3 has 13 residues. The germline gives CDR1 DFQATT, CDR2 SNEGSKA (reference sequence). CDR3 sequence reads: CSARVGYGNTIYF. As DNA, the CDR3 is TGCAGTGCTAGAGTAGGGTATGGAAACACCATATATTTT.

The chain has TRBV5-6 and TRBJ2-7; no definite D call. There are 14 residues in the CDR3. Germline-derived CDR1 and CDR2 are SGHDT and YYEEEE. The ends were cut back, 4 bases at V and 0 bases at J, with 11 bases in the middle. The CDR3 protein is CASSDGRYSYEQYF. DNA of the CDR3: TGTGCCAGCAGCGATGGGCGGTACTCCTACGAGCAGTACTTC.

At least ten counts were recorded for this clonotype. The gene calls are TRBV7-8 and TRBJ1-1; no clear D. This CDR3 contains 16 residues. V was trimmed by 3 bases and J by 1 base, leaving 15 bases between them. Germline V lookup: CDR1 SGHVS, CDR2 FQNEAQ. The CDR3 sequence: CASSFFVSSANTEAFF. DNA of the CDR3: TGTGCCAGCAGCTTCTTCGTGTCCTCGGCGAACACTGAAGCTTTCTTT.

This chain connects TRBV5-1 to TRBJ2-5; 11 positions match TRBD2. The CDR3 contains 16 residues. Germline values: CDR1 SGHRS, CDR2 YFSETQ. V dropped 4 bases and J dropped 4; count of bases not matched to a gene: 9. The CDR3 DNA sequence: TGCGCCAGCAGCCTAACCGCGACTAGCGGGACAGAGACCCAGTACTTC. It encodes CASSLTATSGTETQYF.

This clonotype was observed at least ten times. The genes are TRBV19 and TRBJ1-2; TRBD1 matches 7 bases. The V segment lost 4 bases and the J segment 2 bases; nucleotides outside the gene matches: 1. The CDR3 covers 13 residues. The germline gives CDR1 LNHDA, CDR2 SQIVND (reference sequence). The CDR3 nucleotides are TGTGCCAGTAGTACAGGGGGAAACTATGGCTACACCTTC. This translates into CASSTGGNYGYTF.

This clonotype was detected ten times or more. The chain is built from TRBV15 and TRBJ1-5, with D uncertain. This CDR3 is built from 13 residues. Trimming pared 0 bases from V and 7 bases from J, leaving 7 bases between. Germline V gene lookup returns CDR1 LNHNV and CDR2 YYDKDF (reference sequence). CDR3 amino acids: CATSRDPFQPQHF. CDR3 nucleotide sequence: TGTGCCACCAGCAGAGATCCTTTCCAGCCCCAGCATTTT.

This clonotype has only a few counts. The chain links TRBV20-1 to TRBJ2-1; no definite D call. Germline V gene data show CDR1 as DFQATT and CDR2 as SNEGSKA (reference sequence). V was shortened by 6 bases and J by 10 bases, with 13 bases between the two germline ends. The CDR3 runs to 11 residues. The CDR3, as DNA: TGCAGTGCCGTTGGGCCAGGCGAGCAGTTCTTC. It codes for CSAVGPGEQFF.

The V gene is TRBV15, the J gene TRBJ1-2; a possible D gene is TRBD1 (6 bases). The CDR3 is 12 amino acids. V lost 3 bases to trimming and J lost 12 bases, with 14 bases between them. Germline CDR1 reads LNHNV; CDR2 reads YYDKDF (reference sequence). CDR3 residues: CATSSPRGEDTF. The CDR3, as DNA: TGTGCCACCAGCAGTCCTAGGGGGGAGGACACCTTC.